The entry below describes one T cell receptor (beta chain). What it binds is unknown. The repertoire was sequenced with immunoSEQ multiplex PCR; TCRdb's copy has only in-frame clones and lacks some. The sample contains roughly 9,400 clones, more than 90% of which appear only once. CDR3 length equals 12 residues. Germline trimming cut 6 bases from V and 2 bases from J; bases unmatched to any gene: 3. Germline V gene sequence: CDR1 SQVTM, CDR2 ANQGSEA. This entry is derived from a study of STAT3 mutations in large granular lymphocyte leukemia. Whole-study context: Among longitudinally sequenced T-LGLL patients, roughly half had canonical activating STAT3 mutations detected. More than half of T-LGLL patients received immunosuppressive therapy.

Study findings and constraints: In T-cell large granular lymphocyte leukemia, about half of patients showed multiple immunodominant subclonotypes. TCR clonotype switching after therapy occurred in about 30% of the 18 patients. Some patients had dominant TCR clones larger than their STAT3 mutant burden.

The sample comprised peripheral blood mononuclear cells. This rearrangement joins TRBV29-1 to TRBJ1-2, with 7 bases matching TRBD1. This receptor was obtained from a man in his fifties or sixties with T-cell large granular lymphocyte leukemia. Some clones in this sample may be carry-over from other donors' samples. The CDR3 reads CSVGDRNYGYTF. CDR3 DNA sequence: TGCAGCGTGGGGGACAGAAACTATGGCTACACCTTC.